This T cell receptor (beta chain) was identified during a study of shared clonotypes between healthy human individuals. Study in general: Per donor, CD8 memory used one plate, CD8 naive used two, CD4 memory used three and CD4 naive used three.

Study results and caveats: Sharing across four donors was seen in 4% to 6.5% of naive CD4 clonotypes. Donor scarcity curtailed the genetic and exposure-history diversity represented herein.

In the naive CD8 group, cells lacked CD45RO and were positively selected for CCR7, so terminally differentiated effector memory CD45RA+ cells were left out. The repertoire was sequenced with immunoSEQ multiplex PCR; TCRdb's copy has only in-frame clones and lacks some. The repertoire holds around 2,000,000 clones, about 94% seen once, with roughly 1.1% in the top ten. Concerning this clone: What it binds is not known.

The CDR3 is 18 amino acids. J lost 5 bases, V lost 5 bases, and 18 bases had no gene match. Looked up from germline, CDR1 is MDHEN and CDR2 is SYDVKM. The J gene is TRBJ1-5, the V gene TRBV28, with 7 nucleotides matching TRBD1. The sample was naive CD8+ T cells sorted from blood. The TCR comes from a man between 18 and 35 years old in good health. CDR3 region: CASSPGTALERDYQPQHF. The CDR3 region has the DNA TGTGCCAGCAGTCCCGGGACAGCGCTCGAAAGAGACTATCAGCCCCAGCATTTT.